The clone carrying this T cell receptor beta chain was seen a handful of times. Its target is unknown. The data originate from a study of Ad26.COV2.S vaccination and SARS-CoV-2 variants. From germline, CDR1 is MDHEN and CDR2 SYDVKM. This CDR3 region has 13 residues. Trimming took off 6 bases at V and 6 bases at J, with 15 bases between the two ends. Study-wide points: The authors reported substantial breadth in spike-specific CD8+ and CD4+ T cell responses after vaccination. The TCR breadth and depth analyses may have understated or missed part of the total T cell responses. Vaccine and placebo recipients had similar non-spike TCR breadth.

The assay was immunoSEQ multiplex PCR, and TCRdb's table has in-frame clones only and misses some. The table shows around 170,000 clones, with around nine tenths occurring only once. The sample consisted of peripheral blood, taken after recovery from COVID-19. The source is a human donor who had recovered from COVID-19. This chain uses TRBV28 with TRBJ2-7; D unclear. The CDR3 DNA is TGTGCCAGCAGGGGTAATTACTACGGCGAGCAGTACTTC. It encodes CASRGNYYGEQYF.